The rows below give T cell receptor beta chains drawn from one sample of a study of cytomegalovirus exposure and HLA in healthy donors. Sequencing used immunoSEQ multiplex PCR; TCRdb keeps in-frame clones, though not all of them. The table includes around 120,000 clones, roughly four fifths detected once. Sequenced: PBMCs. All receptors derive from a boy aged 2 to 10 in good health and CMV-seronegative. Each CDR3 is given with its conserved first and last residue. D genes are given only for firm matches.

V | D | CDR3
TRBV6-6 | TRBD2 | CASSPGLARSTDTQYF
TRBV15 | NA | CATSRDGRDNQPQHF
TRBV19 | TRBD1 | CASSKGASGANVLTF
TRBV30 | NA | CAWSEGPGAGGYTF
TRBV7-6 | NA | CASSLVRGEAFF
TRBV5-6 | NA | CASSSPSHLDSPHGELFF
TRBV2 | NA | CASSERSKYTGELFF
TRBV5-4 | TRBD1 | CASSWGQGGYNEQFF
TRBV10-3 | NA | CAISLSEGFSEAFF
TRBV7-6 | NA | CASSPGPGGTEAFF
TRBV5-1 | NA | CASSLLNTGELFF
TRBV6-5 | NA | CASSLSDSGYTF
TRBV27 | TRBD1 | CASSLSQGLNTEAFF
TRBV7-5 | NA | CARSSGKGSYTDTQYF
TRBV7-8 | TRBD1 | CASSPGGPTQFF
TRBV19 | NA | CASSITGTPNTEAFF
TRBV7-6 | TRBD2 | CASEGRGGVYEQYF
TRBV7-2 | TRBD2 | CASSLAGGPGDTQYF
TRBV27 | NA | CASSQKSGLTDTQYF
TRBV7-3 | NA | CASSRGYSGNNEQFF
TRBV11-2 | TRBD1 | CASSLIFDRVDIQYF
TRBV5-6 | NA | CASSLTNKDNSPLHF
TRBV5-6 | NA | CASSQRGGRSFNEKLFF
TRBV4-3 | NA | CASSQDLGAGANVLTF
TRBV30 | NA | CAWSSRGGGTDTQYF
TRBV28 | NA | CASSFLGSGYTF
TRBV7-3 | TRBD1 | CASSLRGQGNSPLHF
TRBV7-6 | TRBD2 | CASSLVYGRAGNEQFF
TRBV7-9 | NA | CASSWYRDGGVYEQYF
TRBV15 | NA | CATSRAEEAETQYF
TRBV7-9 | TRBD2 | CASSAGTTHTGELFF
TRBV9 | TRBD1 | CASSVLGTGGNEQFF
TRBV14 | NA | CASSQYTLRTPNTEAFF
TRBV5-8 | NA | CASSFGPINQPQHF
TRBV6-5 | TRBD1 | CASSSTGGARGYTF
TRBV19 | NA | CASTPARIPNTEAFF
TRBV5-1 | TRBD2 | CASSPIAGYEQYF
TRBV19 | TRBD2 | CASSYGLAGPDTQYF
TRBV4-1 | TRBD1 | CASSQDPGRQGRGNQPQHF
TRBV19 | TRBD1 | CATTPGQGAYEQYF
TRBV6-4 | TRBD2 | CASSEAGGPTDTQYF
TRBV18 | TRBD1 | CACRQGADYTQYF